One and the same sample provided the 19 T cell receptor beta chains below, sequenced in a study of T cells after yellow fever vaccination. TCRdb called the 5' RACE reads again in MiXCR, with one record for every CDR3 protein. The profile covers some 560,000 distinct CDR3 sequences, with 17% appearing a single time and 17% taken by the ten largest. Source: PBMCs, taken roughly 5 days after the first yellow fever vaccination. The receptors stem from a man younger than 35 who received the YFV17D yellow fever vaccine.

V is TRBV12-3 or TRBV12-4 and J is TRBJ2-5; D is perhaps TRBD2 (5 bases). Between the trimmed V and J ends, which lost 7 bases and 7 bases, there was a span of 19 bases. The CDR3 sequence is 14 residues long. In nucleotides, the CDR3 is TGTGCCAGCACCCTGGGAGCCCGAGGCACGACCCAGTACTTC. Translating gives CASTLGARGTTQYF.

This chain connects TRBV6-1 to TRBJ2-7; weak D call: TRBD2 (6 bases). CDR3 size: 14 residues. Trimming stripped 5 bases from V and 6 bases from J, with 17 bases between. Germline V gene sequence: CDR1 MNHNS, CDR2 SASEGT. CDR3 coding DNA: TGTGCCAGCAGTCCAAGCGCGAGGGGAGGCGAGCAGTACGTC. It translates to CASSPSARGGEQYV.

The chain is built from TRBV7-2 and TRBJ1-6, with D possibly being TRBD1 (6 bases). Germline-derived CDR1 and CDR2 are SGHTA and FQGNSA. Trimming left V 6 bases short and J 9 bases short, with 15 bases between. CDR3 length: 14 amino acids. The CDR3 coding sequence is TGTGCCAGCAGACCGACAGGTGTTCGTTCACCCCTCCACTTT. This translates into CASRPTGVRSPLHF.

This clonotype was recorded a few times. The chain recombines TRBV30 with TRBJ2-7; D may correspond to TRBD1 or TRBD2 (5 bases each). Per the germline V gene, CDR1 is GTSNPN and CDR2 is SVGIG (reference sequence). Trimming pared 2 bases from V and 3 bases from J, leaving 11 bases between. This CDR3 has 13 residues. The CDR3 reads CAWSTGTGYEQYF. Written as DNA, the CDR3 is TGTGCCTGGAGTACCGGGACCGGCTACGAGCAGTACTTC.

V gene TRBV19 combines with J gene TRBJ2-1; 7 bases map to TRBD2. V was clipped by 2 bases and J by 2 bases; unmatched bases: 6. Germline CDR1 reads LNHDA; CDR2 reads SQIVND (reference sequence). The CDR3 is made up of 16 amino acids. CDR3 sequence reads: CASSINAGGTYNEQFF. In nucleotides, the CDR3 is TGTGCCAGTAGTATAAACGCCGGGGGGACCTACAATGAGCAGTTCTTC.

This clonotype has a handful of counts. The chain couples TRBV11-2 to TRBJ1-1, with 8 bases matching TRBD1. The CDR3 is 15 residues long. The germline CDR1 and CDR2 sequences are SGHAT and FQNNGV. Germline trimming cut 4 bases from V and 0 bases from J; bases unmatched to any gene: 4. CDR3: CASSWTGFMNTEAFF. Here the CDR3 DNA reads TGTGCCAGCAGCTGGACAGGGTTTATGAACACTGAAGCTTTCTTT.

The rearrangement uses TRBV14 and TRBJ1-2, with D possibly matching TRBD1 (5 bases). The V and J ends lost 4 bases and 8 bases respectively, with 14 bases between them. Per the germline V gene, CDR1 is SGHDN and CDR2 is FVKESK. The CDR3 contains 13 residues. CDR3 protein: CASSLGGTKGYTF. The CDR3 DNA sequence: TGTGCCAGCAGCCTGGGAGGGACGAAGGGCTACACCTTC.

This clonotype was detected a few times. The chain is built from TRBV4-2 and TRBJ2-2, with TRBD1 matching over 7 bases. V shed 4 bases, J shed 6 bases, and the junction held 8 bases outside the gene matches. The germline gives CDR1 LGHNA, CDR2 YNFKEQ. This CDR3 has 15 amino acids. CDR3 bases: TGTGCCAGCAGCCGTCAAGGGGGCGCCCCCGGGGAGCTGTTTTTT. Translation gives CASSRQGGAPGELFF.

The V call is TRBV19, the J call TRBJ2-7, with 7 bases lining up with TRBD1. The CDR3 extends over 14 amino acids. CDR1 and CDR2 from the germline V gene are LNHDA and SQIVND (reference sequence). CDR3 in DNA: TGTGCAAGCTCCGAAGACAGGGCATCCTACGAGCAGTACTTC. Its translation: CASSEDRASYEQYF.

This rearrangement joins TRBV7-2 to TRBJ1-2; 8 nucleotides line up with TRBD1. Trimming removed 4 bases from V and 7 bases from J; junction bases left unmatched: 5. The CDR3 is made up of 13 amino acids. Germline V gene sequence: CDR1 SGHTA, CDR2 FQGNSA. The CDR3 region is CASSYPGGGGYTF. CDR3 in DNA: TGTGCCAGCAGCTACCCAGGGGGCGGTGGCTACACCTTC.

The rearrangement links TRBV10-2 to TRBJ2-7; 8 bases are shared with TRBD2. The ends lost 0 bases at V and 0 bases at J; junction bases unmatched: 4. Germline CDR1 and CDR2: WSHSY and SAAADI. The CDR3 sequence is 16 residues long. The CDR3 region is CASSESGSGASYEQYF. DNA of the CDR3: TGCGCCAGCAGTGAGTCTGGTAGCGGGGCCTCCTACGAGCAGTACTTC.

This clonotype has just a few counts. V is TRBV20-1 and J is TRBJ1-5; the D is unclear. The V gene's germline CDR1 is DFQATT and CDR2 SNEGSKA (reference sequence). V was trimmed by 3 bases and J by 0 bases, leaving 9 bases between them. This CDR3 region has 14 residues. The CDR3 region is CSASGAASNQPQHF. The CDR3 DNA is TGCAGTGCTAGTGGTGCAGCTAGCAATCAGCCCCAGCATTTT.

This chain links TRBV7-2 with TRBJ2-1; perhaps D is TRBD1 or TRBD2 (5 bases each). The CDR3 extends over 14 amino acids. V gave up 3 bases and J gave up 6 bases, with 12 bases separating them. Germline V gene data show CDR1 as SGHTA and CDR2 as FQGNSA. The CDR3 reads CASSLQRDRNEQFF. The CDR3 DNA sequence: TGTGCCAGCAGCTTGCAACGGGACCGCAATGAGCAGTTCTTC.

The CDR3 is CASSSPVRNNEQFF. DNA for the CDR3: TGCGCCAGCAGCTCACCTGTCCGTAACAATGAGCAGTTCTTC. The rearrangement links TRBV4-1 to TRBJ2-1; D not resolved. This CDR3 has 14 residues. Germline CDR1 and CDR2: MGHRA and YSYEKL. Between the trimmed V and J ends, which lost 5 bases and 5 bases, there was a span of 13 bases.

This clonotype showed up just a few times. The chain uses TRBV7-2 and TRBJ2-1; no clear D. The V and J ends lost 4 bases and 0 bases respectively, with 10 bases between them. This CDR3 comprises 15 residues. CDR1 and CDR2 from the germline V gene are SGHTA and FQGNSA. This CDR3 is CASSSSYGSYNEQFF. The CDR3 DNA sequence: TGTGCCAGCAGCTCCTCGTATGGCTCCTACAATGAGCAGTTCTTC.

The table lists this clonotype with a few counts. The chain joins TRBV12-3 or TRBV12-4 to TRBJ2-3; D is possibly TRBD2 (5 bases). The CDR3 loop spans 14 amino acids. Trimming stripped 8 bases from V and 2 bases from J, with 14 bases between. The chain's CDR3 is CASGYGLSTDTQYF. CDR3 DNA sequence: TGTGCCAGCGGTTACGGACTTTCCACAGATACGCAGTATTTT.

This chain joins TRBV6-2 or TRBV6-3 and TRBJ2-7, with D perhaps matching TRBD1 or TRBD2 (5 bases each). The germline V gene encodes CDR1 MNHEY and CDR2 SVGEGT. The V end lost 7 bases, the J end lost 4 bases, and 17 bases lay between the germline ends. The CDR3 consists of 14 residues. CDR3 bases: TGTGCCAGCACAATGGGGGAAGTTGGGTACGAGCAGTACGTC. It specifies CASTMGEVGYEQYV.

The chain has TRBV7-2 and TRBJ1-2; TRBD1 matches at 10 bases. This CDR3 region has 16 residues. Per germline, CDR1 SGHTA and CDR2 FQGNSA. After removal of 5 bases from V and 6 bases from J, the junction contained 12 bases not matched to a gene. CDR3 sequence: CASSPRGQGNSNGYTF. DNA for the CDR3: TGTGCCAGCAGCCCGAGGGGACAGGGGAATTCAAATGGCTACACCTTC.

This clonotype was recorded a few times. The V gene is TRBV7-2, the J gene TRBJ1-2; D perhaps matches TRBD1 (6 bases). The V and J ends lost 0 bases and 7 bases respectively, with 15 bases between them. This CDR3 region has 15 residues. Germline values: CDR1 SGHTA, CDR2 FQGNSA. This CDR3 is CASSLAFGGPGGYTF. The CDR3 DNA is TGTGCCAGCAGCTTAGCGTTCGGGGGGCCGGGTGGCTACACCTTC.